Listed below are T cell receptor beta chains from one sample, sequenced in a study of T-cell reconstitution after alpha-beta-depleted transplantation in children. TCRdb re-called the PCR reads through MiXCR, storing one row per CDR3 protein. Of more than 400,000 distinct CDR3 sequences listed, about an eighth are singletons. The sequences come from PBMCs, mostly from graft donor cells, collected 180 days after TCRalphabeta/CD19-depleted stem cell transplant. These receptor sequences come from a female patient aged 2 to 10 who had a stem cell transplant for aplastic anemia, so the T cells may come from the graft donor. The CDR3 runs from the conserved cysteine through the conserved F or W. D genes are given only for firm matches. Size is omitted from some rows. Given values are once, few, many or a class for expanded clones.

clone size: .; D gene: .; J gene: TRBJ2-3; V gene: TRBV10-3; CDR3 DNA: TGTGCCATCAGTGAGTCATCCGGCGCCGGAGATACGCAGTATTTT; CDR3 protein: CAISESSGAGDTQYF
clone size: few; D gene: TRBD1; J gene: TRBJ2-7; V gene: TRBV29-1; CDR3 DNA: TGCAGCGTTGGCCGGACAGGGGAGGGCGAGCAGTACTTC; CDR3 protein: CSVGRTGEGEQYF
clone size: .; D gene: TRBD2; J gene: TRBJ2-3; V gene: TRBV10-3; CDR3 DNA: TGTGCCATCAGTGACAAGGGACTAGCGGGAGTCCTTCCGATCAAGGATACGCAGTATTTT; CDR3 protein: CAISDKGLAGVLPIKDTQYF
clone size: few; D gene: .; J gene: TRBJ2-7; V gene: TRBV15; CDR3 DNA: TGTGCCACCAGCAGAGTAGATCTTCCCTACGAGCAGTACTTC; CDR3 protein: CATSRVDLPYEQYF
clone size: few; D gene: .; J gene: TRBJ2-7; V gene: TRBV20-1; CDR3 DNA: TGCAGTGTTAGGAGGACGGCCACTCGACACTACGAGCAGTACTTC; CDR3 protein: CSVRRTATRHYEQYF
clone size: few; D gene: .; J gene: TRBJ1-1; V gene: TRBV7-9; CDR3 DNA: TGTGCCAGCAGCTTAGAACTGCTACCGAACACTGAAGCTTTCTTT; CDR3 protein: CASSLELLPNTEAFF
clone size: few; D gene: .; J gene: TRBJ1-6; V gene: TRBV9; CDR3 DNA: TGTGCCAGCACCCCGGGACTGAGCTCCTATAATTCACCCCTCCACTTT; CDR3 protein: CASTPGLSSYNSPLHF
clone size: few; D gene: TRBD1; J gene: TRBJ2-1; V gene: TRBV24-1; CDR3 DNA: TGTGCCACCAGAGGGACAGGGAACTACAATGAGCAGTTCTTC; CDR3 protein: CATRGTGNYNEQFF
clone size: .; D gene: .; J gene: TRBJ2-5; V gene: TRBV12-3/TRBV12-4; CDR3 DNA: TGTGCCAGCAATCCAGCAGGCAAACAAGAGACCCAGTACTTC; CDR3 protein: CASNPAGKQETQYF
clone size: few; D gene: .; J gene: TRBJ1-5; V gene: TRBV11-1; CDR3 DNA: TGTGCCAGCAGCCGGTACCTGAATCAGCCCCAGCATTTT; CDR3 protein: CASSRYLNQPQHF
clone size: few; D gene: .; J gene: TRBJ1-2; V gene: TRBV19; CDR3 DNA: TGTGCCAGTAGTATTGGAGGCGGAACTAACTATGGCTACACCTTC; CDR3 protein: CASSIGGGTNYGYTF
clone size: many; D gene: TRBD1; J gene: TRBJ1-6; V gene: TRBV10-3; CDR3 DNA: TGTGCCATCAGTGCCACCGGTGGGGACAGGGGATCACCCCTCCACTTT; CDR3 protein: CAISATGGDRGSPLHF
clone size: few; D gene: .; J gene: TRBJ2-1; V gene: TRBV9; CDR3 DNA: TGTGCCAGCAGCTTCCGGGACTCTAAACGTGAGCAGTTCTTC; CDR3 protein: CASSFRDSKREQFF
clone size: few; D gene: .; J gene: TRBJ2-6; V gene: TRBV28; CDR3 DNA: TGTGCCAGCACTGGGACGTTGAGCTCTGGGGCCAACGTCCTGACTTTC; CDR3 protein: CASTGTLSSGANVLTF
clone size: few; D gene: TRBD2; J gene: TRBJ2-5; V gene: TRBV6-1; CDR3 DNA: TGTGCCAGCAGAACGGGGCTAGCGGGAGCATTGTACTTC; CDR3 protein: CASRTGLAGALYF
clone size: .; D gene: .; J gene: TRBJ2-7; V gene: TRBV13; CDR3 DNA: TGTGCCAGCAGCTTAGTTATAGGGAGTGGAACCTACGAGCAGTACTTC; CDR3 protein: CASSLVIGSGTYEQYF